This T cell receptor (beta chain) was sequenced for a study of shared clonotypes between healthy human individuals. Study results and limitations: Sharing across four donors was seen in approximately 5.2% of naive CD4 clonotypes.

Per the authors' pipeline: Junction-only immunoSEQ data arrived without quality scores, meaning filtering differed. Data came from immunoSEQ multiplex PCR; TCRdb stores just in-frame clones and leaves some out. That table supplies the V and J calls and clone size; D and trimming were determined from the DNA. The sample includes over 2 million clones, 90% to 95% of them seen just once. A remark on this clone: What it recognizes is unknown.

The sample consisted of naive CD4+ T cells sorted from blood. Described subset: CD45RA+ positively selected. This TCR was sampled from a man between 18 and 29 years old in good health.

CDR3 loop: CASSILGPSYNSPLHF. As DNA, the CDR3 is TGTGCCAGCAGTATTCTCGGCCCCTCCTATAATTCACCCCTCCACTTT. The V and J genes are TRBV6-6 and TRBJ1-6; no clear D. Germline CDR1 and CDR2: MNHNY and SVGAGI (reference sequence). CDR3 length: 16 residues. The ends were cut back, 5 bases at V and 0 bases at J, with 11 bases in the middle.